This note documents a single T cell receptor (beta chain) sequence. The antigen is undetermined. Measured with immunoSEQ multiplex PCR; TCRdb has only the in-frame clones, and not every one. The data contain 200,000 to 250,000 clones, about 86% of them seen just once; the ten biggest clones take up 2.6%. This sample stems from a study of cytomegalovirus exposure and HLA in healthy donors. Broader study findings: That first-cohort TCR clusters tended to co-occur in the 95 to 150 validation repertoires was found in a later analysis.

Germline V lookup: CDR1 MDHEN, CDR2 SYDVKM. The CDR3 length is 14 residues. J gave up 6 bases and V 6 bases, and 6 bases lay outside the gene matches. This chain connects TRBV28 to TRBJ1-5, with TRBD1 matching 9 bases. Sequences were obtained from PBMCs. The source is a man aged 18 to 30 in good health and CMV-seronegative. CDR3 DNA sequence: TGTGCCAGCAGCTCGACAGGGGGGAGTCAGCCCCAGCATTTT. Its protein is CASSSTGGSQPQHF. Together with reference TRBV28 and TRBJ1-5, the CDR3 gives the full variable domain: DVKVTQSSRYLVKRTGEKVFLECVQDMDHENMFWYRQDPGLGLRLIYFSYDVKMKEKGDIPEGYSVSREKKERFSLILESASTNQTSMYLCASSSTGGSQPQHFGDGTRLSIL.